The TCR beta chain described here comes from a study of blood T cell repertoires in COVID-19. Here immunoSEQ multiplex PCR was the method, and the copy in TCRdb shows in-frame clones only, minus some. The table includes roughly 120,000 clones, about nine tenths detected once. The CDR3 runs 17 residues. Germline V gene sequence: CDR1 MRHNA, CDR2 SNTAGT. V was pared by 6 bases and J by 3 bases, with 11 bases of the junction left unmatched. This clone has a single count. This clonotype originated in a human donor with active COVID-19. The donor label of this sample is uncertain. The sequenced sample was peripheral blood. V and J are TRBV6-4 and TRBJ1-4; 9 nucleotides agree with TRBD1. The chain's CDR3 is CASSRTGVTRSNEKLFF. The CDR3 DNA reads as TGTGCCAGCAGCCGGACAGGGGTTACTCGATCTAATGAAAAACTGTTTTTT.